The 24 T cell receptor beta chains below come from one sample, sequenced in a study of blood T cell repertoires in COVID-19. Here immunoSEQ multiplex PCR was the method, and the copy in TCRdb shows in-frame clones only, minus some. The sample has about 150,000 clones, roughly 80% seen once; the top ten hold 1.5% to 2%. Sequencing input: peripheral blood. These receptors all come from a man older than 75 with acute or convalescent COVID-19.

Concerning this clone itself: A junction boundary mismatches the germline segment, possibly from a read error. The chain couples TRBV9 to TRBJ1-1, with 7 bases matching TRBD1. This CDR3 spans 15 amino acids. CDR1 is SGDLS and CDR2 is YYNGEE in the germline V gene. The CDR3 region is CASSRAGTVNTEAFF. CDR3 bases: TGTGCCAGCAGCAGGGCGGGGACAGTGAATACTGAAGCTTTCTTT.

V usage is TRBV12-3 or TRBV12-4 and J usage is TRBJ2-5; TRBD1 is a possible D gene (6 bases). V lost 6 bases to trimming and J lost 0 bases, with 8 bases between them. CDR3 size: 13 residues. The chain's CDR3 is CASRGQNQETQYF. The CDR3 nucleotides read TGTGCCAGCAGGGGACAAAACCAAGAGACCCAGTACTTC.

This rearrangement joins TRBV18 to TRBJ2-1; 10 positions agree with TRBD2. With 3 bases clipped from V and 4 bases from J, the junction kept 3 bases outside the gene matches. The CDR3 is 15 residues long. Germline-derived CDR1 and CDR2 are KGHSH and LQKENI. CDR3 sequence: CASSPTSGAYNEQFF. CDR3 bases: TGTGCCAGCTCACCTACTAGCGGGGCTTACAATGAGCAGTTCTTC.

The chain couples TRBV4-2 to TRBJ2-5; D gene ambiguous. Between the trimmed V and J ends, which lost 0 bases and 2 bases, there was a span of 10 bases. The CDR3 is 15 amino acids. CDR1 LGHNA and CDR2 YNFKEQ come from the germline V gene. The CDR3 here is CASSQDTGIQETQYF. CDR3 nucleotide sequence: TGTGCCAGCAGCCAAGATACGGGTATTCAAGAGACCCAGTACTTC.

Only a few counts were recorded for this clone. V is TRBV5-1 and J is TRBJ1-2; 7 bases line up with TRBD1. J lost 1 base, V lost 2 bases, and 8 bases had no gene match. This CDR3 comprises 16 residues. CDR1 and CDR2 from the germline V gene are SGHRS and YFSETQ. The CDR3 bases are TGCGCCAGCAGCTTAGGCTGGGACAGACTTAACTATGGCTACACCTTC. It translates to CASSLGWDRLNYGYTF.

V gene TRBV25-1 combines with J gene TRBJ2-1; D is undetermined. The CDR3 has 11 residues. V was cut by 7 bases and J by 4 bases, with 5 bases left in between. Germline V gene sequence: CDR1 MGHDK, CDR2 SYGVNS. DNA of the CDR3: TGTGCCAGCATTCAGTACAATGAGCAGTTCTTC. Translation gives CASIQYNEQFF.

The chain carries TRBV5-1 and TRBJ2-6, with D perhaps matching TRBD1 (6 bases). The CDR3 sequence is 15 residues long. Per germline, CDR1 SGHRS and CDR2 YFSETQ. Trimming left V 2 bases short and J 2 bases short, with 8 bases between. CDR3 nucleotides: TGCGCCAGCAGCTTTGGGGGCGCTGGGGCCAACGTCCTGACTTTC. This encodes CASSFGGAGANVLTF.

This chain connects TRBV10-3 to TRBJ2-5; D may be TRBD1 (5 bases). The length of the CDR3 is 14 residues. Looked up from germline, CDR1 is ENHRY and CDR2 is SYGVKD. Trimming took off 4 bases at V and 5 bases at J, with 14 bases between the two ends. CDR3 DNA sequence: TGTGCCATCAGTGTTGGGGCTGTTACGGAGACCCAGTACTTC. This codes for CAISVGAVTETQYF.

The rearrangement joins TRBV13 to TRBJ2-2; D unclear. V was pared by 1 base and J by 0 bases, with 9 bases between. The germline V gene has CDR1 PRHDT and CDR2 FYEKMQ (reference sequence). The CDR3 has 16 residues. The CDR3 bases are TGTGCCAGCAGCTTAGTCGGCAGGCCGAACACCGGGGAGCTGTTTTTT. It specifies CASSLVGRPNTGELFF.

The rearrangement joins TRBV5-1 to TRBJ2-5; 8 nucleotides agree with TRBD2. J gave up 5 bases and V 0 bases, and 0 bases lay outside the gene matches. Germline loops: CDR1 SGHRS, CDR2 YFSETQ. The CDR3 extends over 13 amino acids. The CDR3 nucleotides read TGCGCCAGCAGCTTGGCTAGCGGGGAGACCCAGTACTTC. It yields the protein CASSLASGETQYF.

V gene TRBV10-1 combines with J gene TRBJ2-5; 11 bases are a match to TRBD2. Per the germline V gene, CDR1 is WNHNN and CDR2 is SYGVQD (reference sequence). With V trimmed by 5 bases and J by 4 bases, 0 bases remained unmatched. The CDR3 has 13 amino acids. Here the CDR3 reads CASSTSGGETQYF. The CDR3 DNA reads as TGCGCCAGCAGTACTAGCGGGGGAGAGACCCAGTACTTC.

V and J are TRBV12-3 or TRBV12-4 and TRBJ1-1, with a possible D match to TRBD1 (6 bases). This CDR3 is built from 11 residues. V dropped 2 bases and J dropped 8 bases, with 6 bases sitting between them. The CDR3 coding sequence is TGTGCCAGCAGTTTAACAGGGGAAGCTTTCTTT. It specifies CASSLTGEAFF.

This rearrangement joins TRBV5-1 to TRBJ1-2; 10 nucleotides line up with TRBD1. V lost 6 bases to trimming and J lost 8 bases; unmatched junction nucleotides: 10. CDR1 and CDR2 (germline): SGHRS, YFSETQ. CDR3 length: 14 amino acids. In DNA, the CDR3 is TGCGCCAGCACAATTACCGGGACAGGGGAGGGCTACACCTTC. Translation: CASTITGTGEGYTF.

This clone was observed once. The gene calls are TRBV3-1 (or the pseudogene TRBV3-2) and TRBJ2-4; 7 bases are shared with TRBD2. CDR1 LGHDT and CDR2 YNNKEL come from the germline V gene (reference sequence). J gave up 9 bases and V 1 base, and 12 bases lay outside the gene matches. This CDR3 contains 16 residues. The CDR3 nucleotides read TGTGCCAGCAGCCAAGGGATCCCTTCCTCGGGGGGCATTCAGTACTTC. It encodes CASSQGIPSSGGIQYF.

The V call is TRBV27, the J call TRBJ2-7; 7 nucleotides line up with TRBD2. The germline CDR1 and CDR2 sequences are MNHEY and SMNVEV (reference sequence). This CDR3 is built from 13 residues. With V trimmed by 0 bases and J by 4 bases, 0 bases remained unmatched. The CDR3 bases are TGTGCCAGCAGTTTATCGGGGGGGTACGAGCAGTACTTC. Protein: CASSLSGGYEQYF.

The chain combines TRBV10-3 with TRBJ2-3; TRBD1 agrees at 8 bases. Germline V CDR1 and CDR2: ENHRY, SYGVKD. J was trimmed by 4 bases and V by 10 bases; bases with no gene match: 10. The CDR3 spans 14 residues. CDR3 protein: CATGPGGFADTQYF. The CDR3 coding sequence is TGTGCCACAGGACCAGGGGGCTTTGCAGATACGCAGTATTTT.

J is TRBJ1-1 and V is TRBV25-1; the D is unclear. The CDR3 covers 13 residues. The V end was cut by 3 bases, the J end by 1 base, with 6 bases between. Germline CDR1 and CDR2: MGHDK and SYGVNS. The CDR3 coding sequence is TGTGCCAGCAGTGACCCCTGGAACACTGAAGCTTTCTTT. This sequence encodes CASSDPWNTEAFF.

The rearrangement joins TRBV5-1 to TRBJ1-2; perhaps TRBD1 as D (5 bases). Between the trimmed V and J ends, which lost 5 bases and 2 bases, there was a span of 10 bases. Germline values: CDR1 SGHRS, CDR2 YFSETQ. The length of the CDR3 is 13 residues. The CDR3 region has the DNA TGCGCCAGCAGGGTACAGGACAACTATGGCTACACCTTC. Its protein is CASRVQDNYGYTF.

J is TRBJ2-7 and V is TRBV5-1; D is perhaps TRBD1 (6 bases). This CDR3 has 13 residues. V gave up 0 bases and J gave up 5 bases, with 9 bases separating them. CDR1 and CDR2 (germline): SGHRS, YFSETQ. The CDR3 protein is CASSLDRAHEQYV. The CDR3 region has the DNA TGCGCCAGCAGCTTGGACAGGGCGCACGAGCAGTACGTC.

This chain links TRBV19 with TRBJ2-6, with D perhaps matching TRBD1 (6 bases). Trimming removed 3 bases from V and 1 base from J, with 13 bases in between. Germline V CDR1 and CDR2: LNHDA, SQIVND (reference sequence). This CDR3 is built from 17 residues. The DNA for the CDR3 is TGTGCCAGTAGTATCCCGACAGGCCTTTCTGGGGCCAACGTCCTGACTTTC. Its translation: CASSIPTGLSGANVLTF. The whole variable domain, filled in from reference TRBV19 and TRBJ2-6, reads DGGITQSPKYLFRKEGQNVTLSCEQNLNHDAMYWYRQDPGQGLRLIYYSQIVNDFQKGDIAEGYSVSREKKESFPLTVTSAQKNPTAFYLCASSIPTGLSGANVLTFGAGSRLTVL.

The chain uses TRBV29-1 and TRBJ2-5; 11 bases line up with TRBD1. The CDR3 runs to 14 residues. The V segment lost 1 base and the J segment 5 bases; nucleotides outside the gene matches: 3. The germline V gene encodes CDR1 SQVTM and CDR2 ANQGSEA. CDR3 in DNA: TGCAGCGTTGAAGGGACAGGGGGCTATGAGACCCAGTACTTC. The encoded protein is CSVEGTGGYETQYF. The full variable domain, completed using reference TRBV29-1 and TRBJ2-5, is SAVISQKPSRDICQRGTSLTIQCQVDSQVTMMFWYRQQPGQSLTLIATANQGSEATYESGFVIDKFPISRPNLTFSTLTVSNMSPEDSSIYLCSVEGTGGYETQYFGPGTRLLVL.

The chain is built from TRBV6-1 and TRBJ1-4; 7 nucleotides agree with TRBD1. The CDR3 covers 16 residues. Germline assignment: CDR1 MNHNS and CDR2 SASEGT. Trimming took 4 bases from V and 0 from J; bases not matched to a gene: 5. The CDR3 region has the DNA TGTGCCAGCAGTGTCTGGACAGGTTCAACTAATGAAAAACTGTTTTTT. Its translation: CASSVWTGSTNEKLFF.

DNA of the CDR3: TGCGCCAGCAGTCAGGACCGGGACAGGGGTTTACATGGCTACACCTTC. Its translation: CASSQDRDRGLHGYTF. The chain couples TRBV23-1 to TRBJ1-2; 10 nucleotides match TRBD1. TRBV23-1 has ORF status, its function being uncertain. CDR3 length equals 16 residues. The V and J ends lost 3 bases and 6 bases, in that order; junction bases with no gene match: 10.

The genes are TRBV5-1 and TRBJ2-3; D unresolved. CDR3 length: 11 residues. V was cut by 8 bases and J by 6 bases, with 10 bases left in between. Germline CDR1 is SGHRS and CDR2 is YFSETQ. The chain's CDR3 is CARPTSDTQYF. Here the CDR3 DNA reads TGCGCCAGACCTACTTCGGATACGCAGTATTTT.